This T cell receptor beta chain is from a study of T-cell memory formation after mild COVID-19. The CDR3 extends over 14 amino acids. V was clipped by 3 bases and J by 1 base, with 9 bases between them. TCRdb analysed the 5' RACE reads with MiXCR anew, one entry per CDR3 protein. The sample includes some 320,000 distinct CDR3 sequences, roughly an eighth of them seen just once. The sequenced material came from PBMCs or a T cell subset sorted from them (not recorded which). The rearrangement links TRBV12-3 or TRBV12-4 to TRBJ1-1; weak D call: TRBD1 (5 bases). The TCR originated in a man in his late teens or twenties who had mild COVID-19 (a few samples of this study predate the infection). Cell type and time point are not known. Here the CDR3 reads CASSFGRANTEAFF. The DNA of the CDR3 is TGTGCCAGCAGTTTTGGCAGGGCGAACACTGAAGCTTTCTTT.